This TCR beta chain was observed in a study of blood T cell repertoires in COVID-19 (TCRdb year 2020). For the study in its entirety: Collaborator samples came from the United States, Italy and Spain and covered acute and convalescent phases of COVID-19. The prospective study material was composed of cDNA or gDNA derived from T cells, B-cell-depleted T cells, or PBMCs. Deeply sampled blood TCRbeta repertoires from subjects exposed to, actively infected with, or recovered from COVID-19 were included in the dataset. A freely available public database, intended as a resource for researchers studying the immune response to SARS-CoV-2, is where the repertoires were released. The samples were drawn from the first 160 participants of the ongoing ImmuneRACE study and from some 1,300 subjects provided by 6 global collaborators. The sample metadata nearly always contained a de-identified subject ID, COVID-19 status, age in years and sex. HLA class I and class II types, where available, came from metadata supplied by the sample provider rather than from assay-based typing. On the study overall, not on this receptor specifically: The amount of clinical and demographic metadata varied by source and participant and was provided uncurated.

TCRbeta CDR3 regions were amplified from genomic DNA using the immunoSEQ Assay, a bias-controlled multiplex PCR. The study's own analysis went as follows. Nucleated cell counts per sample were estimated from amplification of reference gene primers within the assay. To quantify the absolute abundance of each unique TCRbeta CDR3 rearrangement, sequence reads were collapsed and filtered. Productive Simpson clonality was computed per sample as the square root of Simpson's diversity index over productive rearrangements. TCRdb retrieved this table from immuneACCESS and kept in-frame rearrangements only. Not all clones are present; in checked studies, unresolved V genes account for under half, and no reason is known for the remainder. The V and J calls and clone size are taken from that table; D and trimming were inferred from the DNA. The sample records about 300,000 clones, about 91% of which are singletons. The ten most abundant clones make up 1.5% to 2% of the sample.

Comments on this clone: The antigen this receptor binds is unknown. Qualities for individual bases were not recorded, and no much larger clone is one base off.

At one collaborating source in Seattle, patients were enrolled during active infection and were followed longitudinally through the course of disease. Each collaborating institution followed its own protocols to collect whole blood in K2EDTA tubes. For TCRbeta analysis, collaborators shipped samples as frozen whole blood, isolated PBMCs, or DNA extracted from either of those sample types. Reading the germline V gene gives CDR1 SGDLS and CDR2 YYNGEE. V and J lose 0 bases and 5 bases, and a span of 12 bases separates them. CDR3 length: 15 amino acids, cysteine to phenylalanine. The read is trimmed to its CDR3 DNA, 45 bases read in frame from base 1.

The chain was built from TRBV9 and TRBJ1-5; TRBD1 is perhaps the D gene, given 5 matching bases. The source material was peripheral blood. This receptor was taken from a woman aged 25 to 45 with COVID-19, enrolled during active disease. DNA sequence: TGTGCCAGCAGCGTAGCAGGGAACCCTTATCAGCCCCAGCATTTT. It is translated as CASSVAGNPYQPQHF.